The 26 T cell receptor beta chains below all came from one sample that was sequenced in a study of T cells in localized non-small cell lung cancer (TCRdb year 2020). The protocol used for the library was the immunoSEQ multiplex PCR assay. As stored in TCRdb, this immuneACCESS dataset retains in-frame rearrangements with V and J assigned. A fraction of the clones does not appear; measured against another copy, unresolved V genes explain less than half of the discrepancy, and the remainder lacks a known reason. Here the sample has about 29,000 clones; 80% to 90% occur a single time. The ten most abundant clones make up over 9% of the sample. Sequences were derived from peripheral blood, sampled before any cancer treatment. The receptors stem from a woman aged 40-70 years with stage I lung adenocarcinoma.

The V gene is TRBV5-4, the J gene TRBJ1-6; D ambiguous. Germline V CDR1 and CDR2: SGHNT, YYREEE (reference sequence). There are 15 residues in the CDR3. V lost 1 base to trimming and J lost 5 bases, with 10 bases between them. CDR3 coding DNA: TGTGCCAGCAGCTTGAGAACAGCAAATAATTCACCCCTCCACTTT. It codes for CASSLRTANNSPLHF.

V is TRBV5-1 and J is TRBJ1-1, with 8 positions matching TRBD1. V lost 0 bases, J lost 7 bases, and 5 bases stayed unmatched. This CDR3 has 14 amino acids. CDR1 and CDR2 from the germline V gene are SGHRS and YFSETQ. The CDR3 DNA reads TGCGCCAGCAGCTTGGGAGACAGGGGAAGTGAAGCTTTCTTT. It yields the protein CASSLGDRGSEAFF.

The rearrangement uses TRBV4-1 and TRBJ2-2; D is unclear. V shed 1 base and J shed 1 base, with 4 bases lying between them. Germline loops: CDR1 MGHRA, CDR2 YSYEKL. This CDR3 has 14 residues. The CDR3 DNA sequence: TGCGCCAGCAGCCAAGGCCGGAACACCGGGGAGCTGTTTTTT. This translates into CASSQGRNTGELFF.

V is TRBV6-1 and J is TRBJ2-7; possibly TRBD2 for D (7 bases). This CDR3 comprises 16 residues. CDR1 and CDR2 (germline): MNHNS, SASEGT. V was trimmed by 3 bases and J by 0 bases, leaving 15 bases between them. As DNA, the CDR3 is TGTGCCAGCAGTGACTTGGGGGGGCGTCGCTCCTACGAGCAGTACTTC. As protein: CASSDLGGRRSYEQYF.

The chain recombines TRBV5-8 with TRBJ2-7; 10 bases map to TRBD1. J gave up 5 bases and V 4 bases, and 9 bases lay outside the gene matches. CDR3 size: 15 residues. Germline lookup yields CDR1 SGHTS and CDR2 YDEGEE. CDR3 DNA sequence: TGTGCCAGCAGCCCGACAGGGGGCGGGCGTCACGAGCAGTACTTC. It translates to CASSPTGGGRHEQYF.

This clone was recorded a few times. The chain links TRBV10-3 to TRBJ2-7; D is unclear. Germline-derived CDR1 and CDR2 are ENHRY and SYGVKD. The CDR3 is 14 amino acids. Trimming left V 5 bases short and J 4 bases short, with 15 bases between. The CDR3 loop is CAISLSNGAYEQYF. DNA of the CDR3: TGTGCCATCAGTCTTAGTAACGGAGCGTACGAGCAGTACTTC.

The chain uses TRBV6-1 and TRBJ2-2; no clear D. The CDR3 contains 14 residues. Per germline, CDR1 MNHNS and CDR2 SASEGT. With 4 bases removed from V and 2 bases from J, the gap between germline ends came to 8 bases. The CDR3 here is CASSASLNTGELFF. In nucleotides, the CDR3 is TGTGCCAGCAGTGCTAGTCTAAACACCGGGGAGCTGTTTTTT.

The rearrangement links TRBV7-8 to TRBJ2-1, with TRBD2 identical over 7 bases. The length of the CDR3 is 16 residues. Germline CDR1 and CDR2: SGHVS and FQNEAQ. J gave up 1 base and V 0 bases, and 3 bases lay outside the gene matches. CDR3 loop: CASSLAGGGSYNEQFF. CDR3 nucleotide sequence: TGTGCCAGCAGCTTAGCTGGGGGGGGGTCCTACAATGAGCAGTTCTTC.

The J gene is TRBJ2-7, the V gene TRBV11-3; unclear D gene. Trimming took off 0 bases at V and 2 bases at J, with 5 bases between the two ends. Germline V gene data show CDR1 as SGHNT and CDR2 as YENEEA. The CDR3 consists of 13 residues. The CDR3, as DNA: TGTGCCAGCAGCTTAGATCCGGCCTACGAGCAGTACTTC. This gives the protein CASSLDPAYEQYF.

The J gene is TRBJ2-7, the V gene TRBV28, with a tentative D call TRBD1 (6 bases). The CDR3 is 13 residues long. Germline CDR1 reads MDHEN; CDR2 reads SYDVKM. The germline V and J ends were trimmed by 3 bases and 2 bases, with 8 bases remaining between them. CDR3 coding DNA: TGTGCCAGCAGTTTGCGGACAGCCTACGAGCAGTACTTC. Translated: CASSLRTAYEQYF. Full variable domain (outside the CDR3, taken from reference TRBV28 and TRBJ2-7): DVKVTQSSRYLVKRTGEKVFLECVQDMDHENMFWYRQDPGLGLRLIYFSYDVKMKEKGDIPEGYSVSREKKERFSLILESASTNQTSMYLCASSLRTAYEQYFGPGTRLTVT.

This chain connects TRBV7-2 to TRBJ2-1; D unresolved. Trimming shortened V by 5 bases and J by 5 bases, and 10 bases separated the two germline ends. CDR3 size: 13 residues. Germline CDR1 is SGHTA and CDR2 is FQGNSA. CDR3 loop: CASSPYLNNEQFF. The CDR3 DNA sequence: TGTGCCAGCAGCCCCTATCTGAACAATGAGCAGTTCTTC.

The chain uses TRBV6-5 and TRBJ1-2; 9 bases line up with TRBD1. The V gene's germline CDR1 is MNHEY and CDR2 SVGAGI. The trim removed 2 bases at V and 7 bases at J, leaving 11 bases unmatched. The length of the CDR3 is 16 residues. The CDR3 DNA follows: TGTGCCAGCAGTTACCTGGAGGGGACAGGGCCGGGTGGCTACACCTTC. Amino acids: CASSYLEGTGPGGYTF.

V is TRBV2 and J is TRBJ2-4; D is perhaps TRBD1 (5 bases). The CDR3 length is 14 residues. Between the trimmed V and J ends, which lost 2 bases and 5 bases, there was a span of 10 bases. Germline loops: CDR1 SNHLY, CDR2 FYNNEI. In DNA, the CDR3 is TGTGCCAGCAGTGAACAGGACATGGAAAACATTCAGTACTTC. It encodes CASSEQDMENIQYF.

The chain is built from TRBV7-6 and TRBJ2-7, with D possibly called TRBD1 or TRBD2 (5 bases each). CDR1 is SGHVS, CDR2 FNYEAQ, per germline. Trimming removed 1 base at V and 6 bases at J, with 7 bases between. This CDR3 spans 12 amino acids. CDR3: CASSLVGPEQYF. The CDR3 DNA is TGTGCCAGCAGCTTAGTGGGACCCGAGCAGTACTTC.

V is TRBV4-2 and J is TRBJ1-4, with D possibly being TRBD1 (6 bases). This CDR3 comprises 13 residues. Germline V lookup: CDR1 LGHNA, CDR2 YNFKEQ. The germline V and J ends were trimmed by 1 base and 7 bases, with 7 bases remaining between them. The CDR3 reads CASSQVRGEKLFF. The CDR3 nucleotides are TGTGCCAGCAGCCAAGTCAGGGGTGAAAAACTGTTTTTT.

This rearrangement joins TRBV11-3 to TRBJ2-1; 12 nucleotides match TRBD2. The CDR3 covers 18 residues. Trimming cost V 1 base and J 4 bases; bases outside gene matches: 8. Germline V gene lookup returns CDR1 SGHNT and CDR2 YENEEA. CDR3 amino acids: CASSLASGLAGKYNEQFF. The CDR3 region has the DNA TGTGCCAGCAGCTTAGCTTCAGGACTAGCGGGGAAATACAATGAGCAGTTCTTC. The whole variable domain, remainder taken from reference TRBV11-3 and TRBJ2-1, is EAGVVQSPRYKIIEKKQPVAFWCNPISGHNTLYWYLQNLGQGPELLIRYENEEAVDDSQLPKDRFSAERLKGVDSTLKIQPAELGDSAVYLCASSLASGLAGKYNEQFFGPGTRLTVL.

The chain combines TRBV7-9 with TRBJ1-5, with 11 bases fitting TRBD1. The CDR3 has 15 amino acids. Germline assignment: CDR1 SEHNR and CDR2 FQNEAQ (reference sequence). V shed 3 bases, J shed 3 bases, and the junction held 1 base outside the gene matches. CDR3 bases: TGTGCCAGCAGCTTGGGACAGGGGGACAATCAGCCCCAGCATTTT. This gives the protein CASSLGQGDNQPQHF.

The count of this clone is one. The chain carries TRBV18 and TRBJ2-7; TRBD1 is a possible D gene (6 bases). V lost 4 bases and J 3 bases, leaving 16 bases between the germline ends. Germline V gene sequence: CDR1 KGHSH, CDR2 LQKENI. The CDR3 has 15 amino acids. The CDR3 bases are TGTGCCAGCTCACAATCCGGGACAACTTTCTACGAGCAGTACTTC. Encoded protein: CASSQSGTTFYEQYF. The full variable domain, in which reference TRBV18 and TRBJ2-7 provide the parts outside the CDR3, is NAGVMQNPRHLVRRRGQEARLRCSPMKGHSHVYWYRQLPEEGLKFMVYLQKENIIDESGMPKERFSAEFPKEGPSILRIQQVVRGDSAAYFCASSQSGTTFYEQYFGPGTRLTVT.

The chain couples TRBV6-6 to TRBJ1-5; weak D call: TRBD1 (6 bases). The germline V gene has CDR1 MNHNY and CDR2 SVGAGI (reference sequence). Trimming took off 4 bases at V and 4 bases at J, with 11 bases between the two ends. CDR3 length: 14 residues. The CDR3 spells CASSLQGMNQPQHF. The CDR3 bases are TGTGCCAGCAGTTTACAGGGTATGAATCAGCCCCAGCATTTT.

The J gene is TRBJ2-5, the V gene TRBV29-1, with TRBD1 matching 9 bases. The CDR3 runs to 13 residues. Per the germline V gene, CDR1 is SQVTM and CDR2 is ANQGSEA. The junction had 1 base not matched to a gene; V was cut back by 4 bases and J by 1 base. The CDR3: CSVGDRAQETQYF. The CDR3 DNA reads as TGCAGCGTTGGGGACAGGGCCCAAGAGACCCAGTACTTC.

The chain links TRBV28 to TRBJ1-4; D uncertain. V was trimmed by 8 bases and J by 5 bases, leaving 15 bases between them. The germline V gene has CDR1 MDHEN and CDR2 SYDVKM. The CDR3 spans 14 residues. CDR3 sequence (DNA): TGTGCCAGCTCCAGGAAATATCGAAATGAAAAACTGTTTTTT. This encodes CASSRKYRNEKLFF.

The chain links TRBV18 to TRBJ1-5, with D possibly being TRBD1 (5 bases). CDR1 and CDR2 from the germline V gene are KGHSH and LQKENI. The CDR3 contains 15 residues. The V end lost 4 bases, the J end lost 6 bases, and 16 bases lay between the germline ends. In DNA form, the CDR3 reads TGTGCCAGCTCACAGGGGCGGGGAGCGGGTCAGCCCCAGCATTTT. Translating gives CASSQGRGAGQPQHF.

This chain uses TRBV7-8 with TRBJ1-5; 10 bases line up with TRBD1. Per the germline V gene, CDR1 is SGHVS and CDR2 is FQNEAQ. The J segment lost 6 bases and the V segment lost 2 bases, leaving 19 bases of the junction unmatched. The CDR3 has 20 amino acids. The CDR3 nucleotides read TGTGCCAGCAGCTTACACGTTGGGTTTTTGCGACAGGGGGCTCTTCAGCCCCAGCATTTT. Protein sequence: CASSLHVGFLRQGALQPQHF. The entire variable domain, with the rest obtained from reference TRBV7-8 and TRBJ1-5, is as follows: GAGVSQSPRYKVAKRGQDVALRCDPISGHVSLFWYQQALGQGPEFLTYFQNEAQLDKSGLPSDRFFAERPEGSVSTLKIQRTQQEDSAVYLCASSLHVGFLRQGALQPQHFGDGTRLSIL.

The CDR3 here is CASSADRGATDTQYF. In DNA form, the CDR3 reads TGTGCCAGCAGTGCGGACAGGGGGGCCACAGATACGCAGTATTTT. The chain employs TRBV28 and TRBJ2-3; 10 positions agree with TRBD1. V dropped 5 bases and J dropped 2; count of bases not matched to a gene: 4. Germline loops: CDR1 MDHEN, CDR2 SYDVKM. The CDR3 covers 15 residues.

The sample holds one count of this clone. V and J are TRBV2 and TRBJ1-5; 7 bases are a match to TRBD1. The junction had 9 bases not matched to a gene; V was cut back by 5 bases and J by 2 bases. Germline loops: CDR1 SNHLY, CDR2 FYNNEI. CDR3 size: 16 residues. CDR3 protein: CASSKHRDRGNQPQHF. The DNA for the CDR3 is TGTGCCAGCAGTAAACACCGGGACAGAGGCAATCAGCCCCAGCATTTT.

V is TRBV6-5 and J is TRBJ2-7; D remains unclear. The CDR3 sequence is 14 residues long. Trimming stripped 5 bases from V and 1 base from J, with 12 bases between. Germline V gene sequence: CDR1 MNHEY, CDR2 SVGAGI. The CDR3 DNA is TGTGCCAGCAGTCGTACTGACTCATCCTACGAGCAGTACTTC. Translated: CASSRTDSSYEQYF.